These 29 T cell receptor beta chains were sequenced from one sample in a study of OX40 agonist ivuxolimab in advanced cancers. Repertoires were generated with immunoSEQ multiplex PCR, while TCRdb's copy carries only in-frame clones and drops some. The sample lists around 70,000 clones, approximately 90% seen once, with 0.8% to 1.2% in the top ten. This specimen was CD4+ or CD8+ T cells sorted from blood, taken in a trial of the OX40 agonist ivuxolimab. The source is an adult with an advanced solid tumor such as melanoma, head and neck, liver or kidney cancer.

The chain combines TRBV19 with TRBJ1-5, with a possible D match to TRBD1 (5 bases). Germline CDR1 is LNHDA and CDR2 is SQIVND (reference sequence). V lost 10 bases and J lost 0, with 19 bases in between. The CDR3 has 16 amino acids. CDR3 residues: CATGGKGIYSNQPQHF. CDR3 nucleotide sequence: TGTGCCACCGGAGGAAAGGGGATTTATAGCAATCAGCCCCAGCATTTT.

Points on this clone: Other DNA variants within this sample encode the same CDR3. The V call is TRBV30, the J call TRBJ1-1, with D perhaps matching TRBD1 (5 bases). Germline values: CDR1 GTSNPN, CDR2 SVGIG (reference sequence). With 2 bases removed from V and 1 base from J, the gap between germline ends came to 17 bases. This CDR3 region has 16 residues. The CDR3 here is CAWSSWGGRENTEAFF. The CDR3, as DNA: TGTGCCTGGAGTTCTTGGGGGGGTCGGGAGAACACTGAAGCTTTCTTT. The complete variable domain, with remaining parts taken from reference TRBV30 and TRBJ1-1, reads SQTIHQWPATLVQPVGSPLSLECTVEGTSNPNLYWYRQAAGRGLQLLFYSVGIGQISSEVPQNLSASRPQDRQFILSSKKLLLSDSGFYLCAWSSWGGRENTEAFFGQGTRLTVV.

The V call is TRBV21-1, the J call TRBJ1-3; TRBD1 was called by the table and not checked on the DNA. TRBV21-1 is recorded as a pseudogene. This CDR3 has 18 residues. Here the CDR3 reads CASSKAGQMAFRGNTIYF. The CDR3, as DNA: TGTGCCAGCAGCAAAGCGGGGCAAATGGCCTTTCGCGGAAACACCATATATTTT.

The chain carries TRBV5-1 and TRBJ1-4; 8 nucleotides match TRBD1. The CDR3 sequence is 18 residues long. Trimming removed 1 base from V and 8 bases from J; junction bases left unmatched: 16. The V gene's germline CDR1 is SGHRS and CDR2 YFSETQ. The CDR3 here is CASSLIGQTGALGEKLFF. The CDR3 coding sequence is TGCGCCAGCAGCTTGATCGGACAGACAGGGGCACTAGGGGAAAAACTGTTTTTT.

CDR3 sequence: CASSAEGFSYGYTF. Here the CDR3 DNA reads TGTGCCAGCAGTGCTGAGGGTTTCAGCTATGGCTACACCTTC. V gene TRBV2 combines with J gene TRBJ1-2; D ambiguous. Deletions cut 4 bases from V and 4 bases from J, with 13 bases between. Germline CDR1 is SNHLY and CDR2 is FYNNEI. The CDR3 has 14 amino acids.

The chain couples TRBV6-5 to TRBJ2-1; tentatively, D is TRBD1 (6 bases). Germline assignment: CDR1 MNHEY and CDR2 SVGAGI. V lost 5 bases and J 8 bases, leaving 16 bases between the germline ends. The CDR3 runs to 14 residues. The CDR3 region has the DNA TGTGCCAGCAGTAAGGACAGAGCGTTCGATGAGCAGTTCTTC. This codes for CASSKDRAFDEQFF.

This clone came up once. The V gene is TRBV5-4, the J gene TRBJ2-2; 9 bases align to TRBD1. The V and J ends lost 4 bases and 4 bases, in that order; junction bases with no gene match: 5. This CDR3 is built from 15 residues. Germline lookup yields CDR1 SGHNT and CDR2 YYREEE (reference sequence). CDR3 bases: TGTGCCAGCAGCCGGGACAGGGCTGGCACCGGGGAGCTGTTTTTT. The encoded protein is CASSRDRAGTGELFF.

V gene TRBV19 combines with J gene TRBJ1-3, with a weak D call TRBD1 (5 bases). Germline V gene data show CDR1 as LNHDA and CDR2 as SQIVND (reference sequence). Trimming pared 3 bases from V and 0 bases from J, leaving 9 bases between. The CDR3 runs 15 residues. The CDR3 loop reads CASSIAGLSGNTIYF. The CDR3 nucleotides read TGTGCCAGTAGTATCGCGGGGCTCTCTGGAAACACCATATATTTT.

The chain has TRBV14 and TRBJ1-2; the D is unclear. V was pared by 3 bases and J by 4 bases, with 12 bases between. From germline, CDR1 is SGHDN and CDR2 FVKESK. The CDR3 loop spans 14 amino acids. The CDR3 bases are TGTGCCAGCAGCCACCGGGCAGGCTCCTATGGCTACACCTTC. It encodes CASSHRAGSYGYTF.

In the case of this clone: This CDR3 is also generated by other DNA sequences in the sample. The rearrangement uses TRBV14 and TRBJ2-7; 8 bases are a match to TRBD2. CDR3 length: 15 amino acids. The V and J ends lost 1 base and 1 base, in that order; junction bases with no gene match: 3. Per the germline V gene, CDR1 is SGHDN and CDR2 is FVKESK. The CDR3 here is CASSQVSGGSYEQYF. The CDR3 DNA reads as TGTGCCAGCAGCCAAGTCTCGGGGGGGTCCTACGAGCAGTACTTC.

The chain joins TRBV5-4 to TRBJ2-3; TRBD2 is a possible D gene (5 bases). This CDR3 is built from 16 residues. The V gene's germline CDR1 is SGHNT and CDR2 YYREEE (reference sequence). The germline V and J ends were trimmed by 3 bases and 3 bases, with 17 bases remaining between them. CDR3 residues: CASSSITPSGTDTQYF. CDR3 DNA: TGTGCCAGCAGCTCGATAACACCCTCGGGAACAGATACGCAGTATTTT.

The chain recombines TRBV7-2 with TRBJ2-7, with D unclear. This CDR3 has 13 amino acids. V lost 5 bases and J lost 1, with 9 bases in between. From germline, CDR1 is SGHTA and CDR2 FQGNSA. The CDR3 bases are TGTGCCAGCAGCCCTCCGGTGTCCTACGAGCAGTACTTC. The encoded protein is CASSPPVSYEQYF.

The rearrangement joins TRBV19 to TRBJ1-2, with unresolved D. Per the germline V gene, CDR1 is LNHDA and CDR2 is SQIVND (reference sequence). The V gene lost 3 bases and the J gene lost 2 bases, with 7 bases spanning the gap. The CDR3 has 13 amino acids. The CDR3 DNA follows: TGTGCCAGTAGTATTGAGTTAAACTATGGCTACACCTTC. It is translated as CASSIELNYGYTF.

This clone was observed a few times. The V gene is TRBV11-2, the J gene TRBJ1-6; the D gene is possibly TRBD1 (5 bases). Germline CDR1 SGHAT, CDR2 FQNNGV. The length of the CDR3 is 15 residues. Trimming shortened V by 2 bases and J by 6 bases, and 11 bases separated the two germline ends. In nucleotides, the CDR3 is TGTGCCAGCAGCTTAATCCGGGGCCCTAATTCACCCCTCCACTTT. Amino acid sequence: CASSLIRGPNSPLHF.

This rearrangement joins TRBV18 to TRBJ2-7; weak D call: TRBD1 (5 bases). V gave up 8 bases and J gave up 3 bases, with 14 bases separating them. The germline V gene has CDR1 KGHSH and CDR2 LQKENI. There are 13 residues in the CDR3. Here the CDR3 DNA reads TGTGCCAGCGTCACGCGGCAGGGCTACGAGCAGTACTTC. It translates to CASVTRQGYEQYF.

The count of this clone is one. The chain employs TRBV15 and TRBJ2-5, with 12 bases that match TRBD2. Unmatched junction bases numbered 8, after V lost 7 bases and J lost 5 bases. This CDR3 spans 15 amino acids. Germline lookup yields CDR1 LNHNV and CDR2 YYDKDF (reference sequence). The CDR3, as DNA: TGTGCCACCACCCGATCTAGCGGGAGGGATGAGACCCAGTACTTC. It translates to CATTRSSGRDETQYF.

The chain employs TRBV30 and TRBJ2-3; D uncertain. Germline lookup yields CDR1 GTSNPN and CDR2 SVGIG (reference sequence). This CDR3 contains 16 residues. V was trimmed by 1 base and J by 4 bases, leaving 18 bases between them. CDR3 in amino acids: CAWSARHLSTADTQYF. The CDR3 DNA reads TGTGCCTGGAGTGCGCGTCACCTCTCCACCGCAGATACGCAGTATTTT.

The V call is TRBV9, the J call TRBJ2-3; D could derive from TRBD1 or TRBD2 (6 bases each). V lost 1 base and J 0 bases, leaving 9 bases between the germline ends. The CDR3 spans 15 residues. Per germline, CDR1 SGDLS and CDR2 YYNGEE. CDR3 in DNA: TGTGCCAGCAGCGTAAGGGGGACTAGCACAGATACGCAGTATTTT. This sequence encodes CASSVRGTSTDTQYF.

V and J are TRBV6-1 and TRBJ1-2, with D maybe TRBD1 (5 bases). The V gene's germline CDR1 is MNHNS and CDR2 SASEGT. The V end lost 11 bases, the J end lost 10 bases, and 20 bases lay between the germline ends. The CDR3 length is 12 residues. This CDR3 is CAGSNRGLVYTF. In DNA form, the CDR3 reads TGTGCCGGCTCCAATCGGGGGTTAGTCTACACCTTC.

This clone was counted a single time. The rearrangement uses TRBV2 and TRBJ2-5; maybe TRBD1 (5 bases). Deletions cut 0 bases from V and 4 bases from J, with 9 bases between. CDR1 SNHLY and CDR2 FYNNEI come from the germline V gene. This CDR3 contains 14 residues. DNA of the CDR3: TGTGCCAGCAGTGAAGCCAGGGATGGAGAGACCCAGTACTTC. This codes for CASSEARDGETQYF.

The rearrangement joins TRBV5-1 to TRBJ2-2; no firm D call. The CDR3 contains 16 residues. V was clipped by 4 bases and J by 0 bases, with 13 bases between them. Per germline, CDR1 SGHRS and CDR2 YFSETQ. The CDR3 is CASSIGPQANTGELFF. The DNA for the CDR3 is TGCGCCAGCAGCATTGGACCTCAAGCGAACACCGGGGAGCTGTTTTTT.

This clone was found once. The chain joins TRBV18 to TRBJ1-3, with D unclear. Trimming shortened V by 0 bases and J by 0 bases, and 12 bases separated the two germline ends. From germline, CDR1 is KGHSH and CDR2 LQKENI. The CDR3 extends over 17 amino acids. CDR3 amino acids: CASSPPGVSHSGNTIYF. For the CDR3, the DNA is TGTGCCAGCTCACCACCGGGAGTTTCACACTCTGGAAACACCATATATTTT.

This clone appeared a single time. The chain carries TRBV6-1 and TRBJ1-5; 7 bases fit TRBD1. V shed 8 bases and J 4 bases; nucleotides not matched to a gene: 8. CDR3 length equals 14 residues. CDR1 is MNHNS and CDR2 is SASEGT in the germline V gene. The CDR3, as DNA: TGTGCCAGCCTCCTCTGGGGACAGAATCAGCCCCAGCATTTT. Amino acid sequence: CASLLWGQNQPQHF.

V gene TRBV30 combines with J gene TRBJ2-3; D remains unclear. Germline loops: CDR1 GTSNPN, CDR2 SVGIG (reference sequence). Trimming cost V 2 bases and J 5 bases, with 11 bases left between them. The CDR3 contains 13 residues. The CDR3 coding sequence is TGTGCCTGGAGTACCCAATTGGGAGATACGCAGTATTTT. This translates into CAWSTQLGDTQYF.

The chain links TRBV21-1 to TRBJ2-3; the table's D call of TRBD2 was not tested on the DNA. TRBV21-1 is a pseudogene. The CDR3 is made up of 15 amino acids. The DNA of the CDR3 is TGTGCCAGCAGCGCGGGAGCCCTTAGCACAGATACGCAGTATTTT. Translating gives CASSAGALSTDTQYF.

V is TRBV30 and J is TRBJ2-7; D unresolved. The CDR3 runs 12 residues. Germline CDR1 is GTSNPN and CDR2 is SVGIG (reference sequence). Trimming removed 2 bases at V and 0 bases at J, with 5 bases between. CDR3 coding DNA: TGTGCCTGGAGTCCAAACTCCTACGAGCAGTACTTC. Protein: CAWSPNSYEQYF.

The chain combines TRBV6-5 with TRBJ1-3; perhaps TRBD1 as D (5 bases). CDR1 MNHEY and CDR2 SVGAGI come from the germline V gene. CDR3 size: 13 residues. V was trimmed by 10 bases and J by 6 bases, leaving 16 bases between them. Written as DNA, the CDR3 is TGTGCCACCTCTCGGAGCAGGGCAAACACCATATATTTT. Translated: CATSRSRANTIYF.

The V call is TRBV30, the J call TRBJ2-1, with 11 nucleotides matching TRBD2. The CDR3 is 14 amino acids. V gave up 4 bases and J gave up 12 bases; unmatched junction bases: 11. The germline V gene encodes CDR1 GTSNPN and CDR2 SVGIG (reference sequence). CDR3 in amino acids: CAWNILAGGLGQFF. CDR3 bases: TGTGCCTGGAATATTTTAGCGGGAGGGCTCGGGCAGTTCTTC.

The gene calls are TRBV5-5 and TRBJ2-1, with 14 bases that match TRBD2. V dropped 4 bases and J dropped 7; count of bases not matched to a gene: 13. Germline assignment: CDR1 SGHKS and CDR2 YYEKEE (reference sequence). The CDR3 consists of 18 residues. The DNA of the CDR3 is TGTGCCAGCAGCCCCGGTGGACTAGCGGGGGGCCCAAGGAATGAGCAGTTCTTC. Translated, it gives CASSPGGLAGGPRNEQFF. The whole variable domain, remainder taken from reference TRBV5-5 and TRBJ2-1, is DAGVTQSPTHLIKTRGQQVTLRCSPISGHKSVSWYQQVLGQGPQFIFQYYEKEERGRGNFPDRFSARQFPNYSSELNVNALLLGDSALYLCASSPGGLAGGPRNEQFFGPGTRLTVL.